This T cell receptor (beta chain) was documented in a study of cytomegalovirus exposure and HLA in healthy donors. The overall study: HLA-typed donors were the source of approximately 88 million unique TCRs, which an early data release held.

About this clone: Its cognate antigen is unknown.

Both 60 Vbeta primers and 13 Jbeta primers went into the PCR. Per the study methods: Approximately 80 million unique TCR beta chains, roughly 11 million of them shared, were counted by a later analysis. The table came from immunoSEQ multiplex PCR; TCRdb's copy has only in-frame clones and leaves some out. Clone size and the V and J calls come from that table; the DNA yielded D and trimming. The sample holds 150,000 to 200,000 clones, over 65% seen once. V lost 3 bases to trimming and J lost 8 bases, with 22 bases between them. Germline V gene sequence: CDR1 SNHLY, CDR2 FYNNEI. The length of the CDR3 is 17 residues. Whole-study results and caveats: The sole available immune exposure information was CMV serostatus. Earlier analysis yielded a pattern in which most TCR beta V segments were productive about 87% or about 30% of the time.

Sequencing was performed on PBMCs. The receptor's source is a woman between 25 and 40 years old in good health and CMV-seropositive. This sequence joins TRBV2 and TRBJ1-4; possible D gene TRBD1, 5 bases. The CDR3 sequence: CASSDEILGGTNEKLFF. The CDR3 DNA follows: TGTGCCAGCAGTGACGAGATTCTGGGGGGTACGAACGAAAAACTGTTTTTT.